Sequencing of this TCR beta chain was carried out in a study of blood T cells in healthy people across ages. Study-level information: When template switching was applied, about one barcoded beta molecule was captured per two T cells. Broader study findings: What prevented conclusive comparison of naive and antigen-experienced cells was that PBMCs were unsorted.

This clonotype was picked up a small number of times. Its antigen is not identified. Each individual donor underwent a draw of ten milliliters of peripheral blood. Together with a sample-barcoded 5' primer, a J-beta primer mix was included in a second PCR lasting roughly 6 to 12 cycles. TCRdb analysed the 5' RACE reads with MiXCR anew, one entry per CDR3 protein. The repertoire holds 780,000 or so distinct CDR3 sequences, with approximately 60% as singletons. Germline CDR1 MNHEY, CDR2 SVGEGT. CDR3 size: 16 residues. Trimming shortened V by 2 bases and J by 2 bases, and 14 bases separated the two germline ends.

Sample: blood. This clonotype was sampled from a man between 40 and 49 years old in good health. The chain is built from TRBV6-2 or TRBV6-3 and TRBJ2-3; D is tentatively TRBD1 or TRBD2 (5 bases each). The CDR3 protein is CASSYGSGRSTDTQYF. CDR3 bases: TGTGCCAGCAGTTACGGGTCGGGGCGATCCACAGATACGCAGTATTTT.